This TCR beta chain was captured by sequencing in a study of cytomegalovirus exposure and HLA in healthy donors. At collection, donors were nominally healthy, but unrecorded immune exposures were probable. Use of 60 Vbeta and 13 Jbeta primers characterized the PCR. Sequencing used immunoSEQ multiplex PCR; TCRdb keeps in-frame clones, though not all of them. The sample contains approximately 150,000 clones, around 78% of which appear only once. Details on this clone: The antigen is not known.

General study results and limits: Apart from CMV serostatus, no immune exposure information was available.

Sequenced sample: PBMCs. The receptor's source is a woman aged 40 to 49 in good health and CMV-seronegative.

The CDR3 DNA reads as TGCAGCGTTGCCAAGGGGGGGTCCACCGGGGAGCTGTTTTTT. Protein sequence: CSVAKGGSTGELFF. The rearrangement uses TRBV29-1 and TRBJ2-2; weak D call: TRBD2 (7 bases). The V gene's germline CDR1 is SQVTM and CDR2 ANQGSEA. There are 14 residues in the CDR3. Trimming took 4 bases from V and 4 from J, leaving 13 bases between them.